One and the same sample provided the 17 T cell receptor beta chains below, sequenced in a study of T-cell memory formation after mild COVID-19. TCRdb fed the 5' RACE reads into MiXCR, producing one record per CDR3 protein. The data contain about 560,000 distinct CDR3 sequences, roughly 17% of them singletons. The sample taken for sequencing was PBMCs or a T cell subset sorted from them (not recorded which). All receptors come from an adult woman who had mild COVID-19 (a few samples of this study predate the infection). Cell type and time point are not known.

V gene TRBV11-3 combines with J gene TRBJ2-5; TRBD1 matches 8 bases. Unmatched junction bases numbered 13, after V lost 4 bases and J lost 3 bases. This CDR3 has 17 amino acids. Germline CDR1 is SGHNT and CDR2 is YENEEA. The CDR3 here is CASSSGQGTGAEETQYF. The CDR3, as DNA: TGTGCCAGCAGCTCGGGCCAGGGGACAGGCGCAGAAGAGACCCAGTACTTC.

The chain employs TRBV6-6 and TRBJ2-1, with D perhaps TRBD1 (7 bases). Deletions cut 3 bases from V and 2 bases from J, with 17 bases between. The CDR3 loop spans 17 amino acids. Germline CDR1 MNHNY, CDR2 SVGAGI (reference sequence). The CDR3 DNA sequence: TGTGCCAGCAGTTATCCCGCCGACAGGGAGGCCTACAATGAGCAGTTCTTC. This codes for CASSYPADREAYNEQFF.

J is TRBJ2-7 and V is TRBV15, with 16 bases fitting TRBD2. Trimming took 5 bases from V and 4 from J; bases not matched to a gene: 11. Germline lookup yields CDR1 LNHNV and CDR2 YYDKDF (reference sequence). The CDR3 length is 18 residues. CDR3 sequence reads: CATSSSEGLAGGRYEQYF. For the CDR3, the DNA is TGTGCCACCAGCTCCTCGGAGGGACTAGCGGGGGGGAGGTACGAGCAGTACTTC. The full variable domain, completed using reference TRBV15 and TRBJ2-7, is DAMVIQNPRYQVTQFGKPVTLSCSQTLNHNVMYWYQQKSSQAPKLLFHYYDKDFNNEADTPDNFQSRRPNTSFCFLDIRSPGLGDTAMYLCATSSSEGLAGGRYEQYFGPGTRLTVT.

This clonotype appeared a few times. This chain uses TRBV27 with TRBJ2-7; TRBD1 is a possible D gene (5 bases). V was clipped by 5 bases and J by 1 base, with 9 bases between them. Germline V gene data show CDR1 as MNHEY and CDR2 as SMNVEV (reference sequence). The CDR3 spans 13 residues. CDR3 in DNA: TGTGCCAGCAGTCGGACACGGTCCTACGAGCAGTACTTC. Its translation: CASSRTRSYEQYF.

The chain links TRBV7-9 to TRBJ1-1; possible D gene TRBD1, 5 bases. Germline V gene sequence: CDR1 SEHNR, CDR2 FQNEAQ (reference sequence). V lost 7 bases, J lost 2 bases, and 17 bases lay in between. This CDR3 contains 15 residues. The CDR3 DNA reads as TGTGCCAGCACCCCTTCCTCAGGGAAAAACACTGAAGCTTTCTTT. Translating it yields CASTPSSGKNTEAFF.

This clonotype was picked up one time. The V call is TRBV3-1, the J call TRBJ2-2, with 8 bases aligning to TRBD2. V was pared by 1 base and J by 5 bases, with 6 bases of the junction left unmatched. CDR1 is LGHDT and CDR2 is YNNKEL in the germline V gene (reference sequence). The CDR3 has 16 amino acids. As DNA, the CDR3 is TGTGCCAGCAGCCAAGGGGCTAGCGGGCGAACCGGGGAGCTGTTTTTT. Encoded protein: CASSQGASGRTGELFF.

This clonotype showed up just a few times. This may come from a read error, since a much larger clone is one base off. The chain carries TRBV6-5 and TRBJ2-7, with unresolved D. V was trimmed by 0 bases and J by 2 bases, leaving 2 bases between them. The length of the CDR3 is 12 residues. Germline loops: CDR1 MNHEY, CDR2 SVGAGI. The CDR3 bases are TGTGCCAGCAGTTACTCCACCTACGAGCAGTACTTC. This gives the protein CASSYSTYEQYF.

The chain is built from TRBV2 and TRBJ1-1; D is possibly TRBD1 (5 bases). In germline, CDR1 is SNHLY, CDR2 FYNNEI. The V end was cut by 8 bases, the J end by 1 base, with 8 bases between. This CDR3 is 12 amino acids long. CDR3 sequence (DNA): TGTGCCAGCTGGACAACGAACACTGAAGCTTTCTTT. Translating it yields CASWTTNTEAFF. Variable domain in full (rest from reference TRBV2 and TRBJ1-1): EPEVTQTPSHQVTQMGQEVILRCVPISNHLYFYWYRQILGQKVEFLVSFYNNEISEKSEIFDDQFSVERPDGSNFTLKIRSTKLEDSAMYFCASWTTNTEAFFGQGTRLTVV.

V and J are TRBV7-2 and TRBJ2-5; D remains ambiguous. The CDR3 totals 13 residues. Trimming removed 5 bases at V and 1 base at J, with 8 bases between. Germline V gene data show CDR1 as SGHTA and CDR2 as FQGNSA. This chain's CDR3 is CASSRSSQETQYF. The CDR3 bases are TGTGCCAGCAGCCGCAGTTCCCAAGAGACCCAGTACTTC.

The genes are TRBV4-2 and TRBJ2-7; 7 bases line up with TRBD1. This CDR3 has 15 residues. In germline, CDR1 is LGHNA, CDR2 YNFKEQ. The junction had 4 bases not matched to a gene; V was cut back by 0 bases and J by 2 bases. The CDR3 loop is CASSQEETGTYEQYF. The CDR3 nucleotides are TGTGCCAGCAGCCAAGAAGAGACAGGGACCTACGAGCAGTACTTC.

The genes are TRBV24-1 and TRBJ2-1; D not certain. The V gene's germline CDR1 is KGHDR and CDR2 SFDVKD. Trimming removed 1 base at V and 6 bases at J, with 3 bases between. CDR3 length equals 12 residues. CDR3 in amino acids: CATSDLLNEQFF. The CDR3 DNA follows: TGTGCCACCAGTGATTTACTCAATGAGCAGTTCTTC.

This clonotype was seen only a few times. J is TRBJ2-1 and V is TRBV7-9, with TRBD2 identical over 7 bases. CDR3 length: 14 residues. V was pared by 0 bases and J by 8 bases, with 4 bases of the junction left unmatched. CDR1 and CDR2 from the germline V gene are SEHNR and FQNEAQ (reference sequence). CDR3 region: CASSLAGTKDEQFF. The CDR3 DNA is TGTGCCAGCAGCTTAGCTGGGACTAAGGATGAGCAGTTCTTC.

This clonotype was counted between two and nine times. The rearrangement joins TRBV7-6 to TRBJ1-1, with D perhaps matching TRBD1 (6 bases). The V gene's germline CDR1 is SGHVS and CDR2 FNYEAQ. Trimming took 5 bases from V and 5 from J, leaving 21 bases between them. The length of the CDR3 is 16 residues. The CDR3 loop reads CASSLQSLSTGTEAFF. DNA of the CDR3: TGTGCCAGCAGCCTTCAAAGTCTGTCTACAGGGACTGAAGCTTTCTTT. Based on the CDR3 plus reference TRBV7-6 and TRBJ1-1, the full variable domain is GAGVSQSPRYKVTKRGQDVALRCDPISGHVSLYWYRQALGQGPEFLTYFNYEAQQDKSGLPNDRFSAERPEGSISTLTIQRTEQRDSAMYRCASSLQSLSTGTEAFFGQGTRLTVV.

The chain carries TRBV15 and TRBJ2-5; D might be TRBD1 (6 bases). The CDR3 runs 15 residues. V lost 0 bases and J lost 0, with 8 bases in between. Germline V gene lookup returns CDR1 LNHNV and CDR2 YYDKDF (reference sequence). CDR3 in amino acids: CATSRDRGYQETQYF. The CDR3 nucleotides are TGTGCCACCAGCAGAGATAGGGGGTACCAAGAGACCCAGTACTTC.

This clonotype has just a few counts. CDR3 in DNA: TGTGCCACCAGCTCGGGCATAGGTCAGCCCCAGCATTTT. Translation: CATSSGIGQPQHF. V gene TRBV24-1 combines with J gene TRBJ1-5, with D uncertain. Germline V lookup: CDR1 KGHDR, CDR2 SFDVKD. The V end was cut by 7 bases, the J end by 6 bases, with 12 bases between. The CDR3 has 13 residues.

The chain combines TRBV7-9 with TRBJ2-5; possible D gene TRBD1, 5 bases. The CDR3 is 16 residues long. Germline V gene data show CDR1 as SEHNR and CDR2 as FQNEAQ (reference sequence). V was pared by 1 base and J by 3 bases, with 15 bases between. CDR3 loop: CASSLGGTSHKETQYF. The DNA of the CDR3 is TGTGCCAGCAGCTTAGGGGGCACGTCCCATAAAGAGACCCAGTACTTC. The complete variable domain, with remaining parts taken from reference TRBV7-9 and TRBJ2-5, reads DTGVSQNPRHKITKRGQNVTFRCDPISEHNRLYWYRQTLGQGPEFLTYFQNEAQLEKSRLLSDRFSAERPKGSFSTLEIQRTEQGDSAMYLCASSLGGTSHKETQYFGPGTRLLVL.

Only a few counts were recorded for this clonotype. The chain has TRBV30 and TRBJ2-3; 9 bases are a match to TRBD2. This CDR3 contains 17 residues. CDR1 and CDR2 (germline): GTSNPN, SVGIG (reference sequence). J lost 1 base, V lost 4 bases, and 12 bases had no gene match. CDR3 DNA sequence: TGTGCCTGGAACCGTGGCGGGAGGGCTCTCGGCACAGATACGCAGTATTTT. Its translation is CAWNRGGRALGTDTQYF.